This T cell receptor beta chain was identified in a study of blood T cell repertoires in COVID-19. Study summary: The United States, Italy and Spain were the sources of the acute and convalescent COVID-19 samples. T cells, B-cell-depleted T cells, or PBMCs supplied cDNA or gDNA.

This CDR3 contains 11 residues. Germline V gene lookup returns CDR1 MGHDK and CDR2 SYGVNS. Trimming shortened V by 3 bases and J by 4 bases, and 4 bases separated the two germline ends. Study processing details: Reference gene primer amplification gave nucleated cell count estimates. Assay: immunoSEQ multiplex PCR; the TCRdb copy retains only in-frame clones and omits some. Clone size and the V and J calls come from that table; the DNA yielded D and trimming. Found here are around 200,000 clones, about four fifths of them singletons; the top ten hold roughly 2.8%. The specimen sequenced was peripheral blood. The J gene is TRBJ2-7, the V gene TRBV25-1; D uncertain. The receptor's source is a man aged 45-65 years with active or convalescent COVID-19. Written as DNA, the CDR3 is TGTGCCAGCAGTGACAGATACGAGCAGTACTTC. Encoded protein: CASSDRYEQYF.